Listed below are T cell receptor beta chains from one sample, sequenced in a study of blood T cells in healthy people across ages. TCRdb redid the calling of the 5' RACE reads with MiXCR, one entry per CDR3 protein. The sample yields approximately 1.5 million distinct CDR3 sequences, 40% to 45% seen once. Sequencing used blood. The source is a woman aged 18-29 years in good health. CDR3s include the opening cysteine and the closing phenylalanine or tryptophan. The D gene is left open where the match is weak. Where a row states a size, it is once, few, many or the class of an expanded clone; other rows omit it.

v_call: TRBV29-1; clone_size: -; d_call: -; j_call: TRBJ1-2; cdr3_nt: -; cdr3_aa: CSVCTSVYYGYTF
v_call: TRBV28; clone_size: many; d_call: TRBD1; j_call: TRBJ1-6; cdr3_nt: TGTGCCAGCAGTCGACAGGGTGATAATTCACCCCTCCACTTT; cdr3_aa: CASSRQGDNSPLHF
v_call: TRBV7-8; clone_size: once; d_call: -; j_call: TRBJ1-3; cdr3_nt: TGTGCCAGCAGCTTAGGGGGTGACATATATTTT; cdr3_aa: CASSLGGDIYF
v_call: TRBV28; clone_size: -; d_call: TRBD1; j_call: TRBJ1-5; cdr3_nt: TGTGCCAGCAGATTGGGGGGTACAGGGGGTCAGCCCCAGCATTTT; cdr3_aa: CASRLGGTGGQPQHF
v_call: TRBV28; clone_size: few; d_call: TRBD2; j_call: TRBJ2-7; cdr3_nt: TGTGCCAGCACCGGGACTAGCGGGCCACCCTACGAGCAGTACTTC; cdr3_aa: CASTGTSGPPYEQYF
v_call: TRBV6-1; clone_size: -; d_call: -; j_call: TRBJ1-4; cdr3_nt: TGTGCCAGCAGGGCGAGACCTCCAAATGAGACTGAAAAACTGTTTTTT; cdr3_aa: CASRARPPNETEKLFF
v_call: TRBV7-6; clone_size: -; d_call: TRBD2; j_call: TRBJ2-7; cdr3_nt: TGTGCCAGCAGCTTACAGCGGGGGGCTCGTTATGAGCAGTACTTC; cdr3_aa: CASSLQRGARYEQYF
v_call: TRBV3-1; clone_size: once; d_call: TRBD2; j_call: TRBJ2-3; cdr3_nt: TGTGCCAGCAGCCATTATGCGGGAGCTGCAGATACGCAGTATTTT; cdr3_aa: CASSHYAGAADTQYF
v_call: TRBV7-8; clone_size: -; d_call: -; j_call: TRBJ1-6; cdr3_nt: TGTGCCAGCAGTTTAGAGAGGGATTCACCCCTCCACTTT; cdr3_aa: CASSLERDSPLHF
v_call: TRBV7-9; clone_size: -; d_call: -; j_call: TRBJ2-1; cdr3_nt: TGTGCCAGCAGCTTAGTTCTGGGACGAATCTCCTACAATGAGCAGTTCTTC; cdr3_aa: CASSLVLGRISYNEQFF
v_call: TRBV20-1; clone_size: -; d_call: TRBD1; j_call: TRBJ2-1; cdr3_nt: TGCAGTGCACCGACCCGGGACAGACTCTACAATGAGCAGTTCTTC; cdr3_aa: CSAPTRDRLYNEQFF
v_call: TRBV6-4; clone_size: few; d_call: -; j_call: TRBJ1-1; cdr3_nt: TGTGCCAGCAGTAATGCAGGAGGTGGGCCTGAAGCTTTCTTT; cdr3_aa: CASSNAGGGPEAFF
v_call: TRBV28; clone_size: few; d_call: -; j_call: TRBJ2-7; cdr3_nt: TGTGCCAGCAGTTTTAGGGCTAAGCAGTACTTC; cdr3_aa: CASSFRAKQYF
v_call: TRBV27; clone_size: few; d_call: -; j_call: TRBJ2-5; cdr3_nt: TGTGCCAGCAGTTTATCCGGACTACCAGAGACCCAGTACTTC; cdr3_aa: CASSLSGLPETQYF
v_call: TRBV15; clone_size: -; d_call: TRBD1; j_call: TRBJ2-3; cdr3_nt: TGTGCCACCAGCAGAGTACGGTCAGGGGGCAGCACAGATACGCAGTATTTT; cdr3_aa: CATSRVRSGGSTDTQYF